This TCR beta chain was recovered during a study of cytomegalovirus exposure and HLA in healthy donors. CDR1 is PRHDT and CDR2 is FYEKMQ in the germline V gene (reference sequence). CDR3 length: 14 amino acids. Trimming cost V 2 bases and J 6 bases; bases outside gene matches: 6. The study, taken as a whole, reports: Later on, an analysis tied 15,000 to 20,000 TCR beta sequences to HLA alleles at 0.05 false discovery rate. V- and J-gene trimming of TCR beta was linked (in a later analysis) to a missense DCLRE1C variant. As a later analysis revealed, the rate of TCR association differed by HLA locus, with DRB1 most and HLA-C fewest.

Details on this clone: The antigen is undetermined.

PCR amplification relied on 60 Vbeta primers (plus 13 Jbeta primers). Sequencing used immunoSEQ multiplex PCR; TCRdb keeps in-frame clones, though not all of them. Altogether about 160,000 clones are present, roughly 80% being singletons, with the ten largest covering approximately 3.1%. The clonotype comes from a woman aged 40-49 years in good health and CMV-seronegative. The chain combines TRBV13 with TRBJ2-7; TRBD1 matches at 8 bases. The sequencing sample was made of PBMCs. The CDR3 sequence: CASSLRGQELEQYF. For the CDR3, the DNA is TGTGCCAGCAGCTTACGGGGACAGGAACTCGAGCAGTACTTC.